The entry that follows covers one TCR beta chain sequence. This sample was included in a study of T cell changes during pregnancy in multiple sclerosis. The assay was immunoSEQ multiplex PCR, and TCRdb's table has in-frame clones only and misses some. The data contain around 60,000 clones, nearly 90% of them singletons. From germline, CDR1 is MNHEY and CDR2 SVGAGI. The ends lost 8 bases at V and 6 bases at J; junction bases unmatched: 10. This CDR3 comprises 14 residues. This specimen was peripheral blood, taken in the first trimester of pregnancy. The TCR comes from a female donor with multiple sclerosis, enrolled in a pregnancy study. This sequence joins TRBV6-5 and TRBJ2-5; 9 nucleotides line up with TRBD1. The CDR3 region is CASVDGTGKKTQYF. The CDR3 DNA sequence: TGTGCCAGCGTGGACGGGACAGGGAAGAAGACCCAGTACTTC.